This TCR beta chain emerged from a study of blood T cell repertoires in COVID-19. Study summary: There were acute and convalescent COVID-19 samples, and they came from the United States, Italy and Spain. PBMCs, B-cell-depleted T cells, or T cells provided the cDNA or gDNA that made up the material.

Authors' analysis steps: Amplified reference gene primers provided the basis for estimating nucleated cell counts. The method was immunoSEQ multiplex PCR; TCRdb's version includes in-frame clones alone and lacks a portion of them. D and trimming were read from the DNA, whereas the V and J calls and clone size are those reported in that table. The repertoire holds 150,000 to 180,000 clones, with 70% to 85% as singletons. Sequenced sample: peripheral blood. This clonotype was sampled from an older woman with acute or convalescent COVID-19.

The DNA for the CDR3 is TGTGCCAGCAGCGTAGGAATCAGGACGGGTGGGAGTAATTCACCCCTCCACTTT. Protein product: CASSVGIRTGGSNSPLHF. V and J are TRBV9 and TRBJ1-6; D is undetermined. Germline CDR1 SGDLS, CDR2 YYNGEE. CDR3 length equals 18 residues. Trimming pared 0 bases from V and 6 bases from J, leaving 19 bases between.